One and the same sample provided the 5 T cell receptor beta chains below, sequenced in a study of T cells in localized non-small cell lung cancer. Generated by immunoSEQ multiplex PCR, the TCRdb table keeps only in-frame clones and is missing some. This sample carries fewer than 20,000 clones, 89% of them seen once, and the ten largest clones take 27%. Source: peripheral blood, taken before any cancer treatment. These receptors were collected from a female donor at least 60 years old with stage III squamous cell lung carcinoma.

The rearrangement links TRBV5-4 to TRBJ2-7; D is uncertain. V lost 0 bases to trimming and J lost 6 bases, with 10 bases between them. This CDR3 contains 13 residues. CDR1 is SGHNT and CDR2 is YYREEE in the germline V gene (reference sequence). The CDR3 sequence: CASSLGHIGEQYF. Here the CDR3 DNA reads TGTGCCAGCAGCTTGGGACATATAGGCGAGCAGTACTTC.

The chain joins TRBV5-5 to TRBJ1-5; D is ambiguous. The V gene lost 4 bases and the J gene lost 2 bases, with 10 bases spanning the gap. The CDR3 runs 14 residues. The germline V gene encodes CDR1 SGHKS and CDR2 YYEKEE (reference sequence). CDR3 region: CASSTGHGNQPQHF. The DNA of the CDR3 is TGTGCCAGCAGCACCGGTCACGGCAATCAGCCCCAGCATTTT.

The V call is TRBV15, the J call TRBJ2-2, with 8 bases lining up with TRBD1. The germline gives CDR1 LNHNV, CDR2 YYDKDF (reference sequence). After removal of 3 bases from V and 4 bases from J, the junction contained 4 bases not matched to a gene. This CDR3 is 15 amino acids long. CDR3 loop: CATSSRGQGTGELFF. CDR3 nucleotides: TGTGCCACCAGCAGTCGCGGACAGGGCACCGGGGAGCTGTTTTTT.

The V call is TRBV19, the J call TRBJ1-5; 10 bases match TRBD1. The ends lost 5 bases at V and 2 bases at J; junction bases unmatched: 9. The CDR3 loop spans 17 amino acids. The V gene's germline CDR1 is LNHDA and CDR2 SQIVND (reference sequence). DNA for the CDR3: TGTGCCAGTAGTGAATGGACAGGGGGTTTGGGCAATCAGCCCCAGCATTTT. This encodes CASSEWTGGLGNQPQHF.

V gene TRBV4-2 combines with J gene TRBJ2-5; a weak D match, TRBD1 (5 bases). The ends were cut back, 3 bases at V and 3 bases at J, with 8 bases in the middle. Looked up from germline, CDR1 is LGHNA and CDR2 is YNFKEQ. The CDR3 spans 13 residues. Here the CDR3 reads CASSQGREETQYF. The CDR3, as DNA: TGTGCCAGCAGCCAGGGCAGGGAAGAGACCCAGTACTTC.